A selection of T cell receptor beta chains follows, all from one sample in a study of blood T cell repertoires in COVID-19. This table comes from immunoSEQ multiplex PCR, and its TCRdb copy is limited to in-frame clones, with some not included. This table holds about 350,000 clones, approximately 86% found once. Sequencing was carried out using peripheral blood. The receptor source for this set is a man aged 25 to 40 with COVID-19, enrolled during active disease. Each CDR3 is given with its conserved first and last residue. The D gene is left open where the match is weak. Some rows have no size entry. The others give once, few or many, or a class for an expanded clone.

v_gene,d_gene,abundance,j_gene,CDR3nt,CDR3aa
TRBV10-3,TRBD2,-,TRBJ2-1,TGTGCCATCAGTAAAGCGGGGGGGGTCGACAATGAGCAGTTCTTC,CAISKAGGVDNEQFF
TRBV2,-,once,TRBJ1-5,TGTGCCAGCAGTGTATTAAGGCAGGGCCAAAATCAGCCCCAGCATTTT,CASSVLRQGQNQPQHF
TRBV5-4,TRBD2,-,TRBJ2-1,TGTGCCAGCAGCCCCTCGGGAGGGGGCTCCTACAATGAGCAGTTCTTC,CASSPSGGGSYNEQFF
TRBV7-3,TRBD1,-,TRBJ2-3,TGTGCCAGCAGCACCGGGACAGAGGCAGATACGCAGTATTTT,CASSTGTEADTQYF
TRBV28,-,-,TRBJ2-3,TGTGCCAGCACAGGCAGCACAGATACGCAGTATTTT,CASTGSTDTQYF
TRBV5-4,-,-,TRBJ2-5,TGTGCCAGCAGTACTGACCTGACACAGTACTTC,CASSTDLTQYF
TRBV6-6,-,few,TRBJ1-5,TGTGCCAAGCGCAATCAGCCCCAGCATTTT,CAKRNQPQHF
TRBV19,-,-,TRBJ2-6,TGTGCCAGTAGTATCTTTGAGGGGGTTCCATCGGGGGCCAACGTCCTGACTTTC,CASSIFEGVPSGANVLTF
TRBV21-1,-,-,TRBJ2-2,TGTGCCAGCAACCTGGGACAGGGAATGAAAAACACCGGGGAGCTGTTTTTT,CASNLGQGMKNTGELFF
TRBV11-3,TRBD1,-,TRBJ2-3,TGTGCCAGCAGCGTAGGCCGGGACAGCTCTAGCACAGATACGCAGTATTTT,CASSVGRDSSSTDTQYF
TRBV19,-,-,TRBJ2-1,TGTGCCAGTACCATCGTCACAGGTGGCGTGGACAATGAGCAGTTCTTC,CASTIVTGGVDNEQFF
TRBV6-2/TRBV6-3,TRBD1,-,TRBJ2-7,TGTGCCAGCAGCTCCCGGGACAGGGGCTACGAGCAGTACTTC,CASSSRDRGYEQYF
TRBV27,-,-,TRBJ2-1,TGTGCGTATCGGTTCTTCTCCTACAATGAGCAGTTCTTC,CAYRFFSYNEQFF
TRBV6-5,-,-,TRBJ1-1,TGTGCCAGTCAGGAGGGGCAGGGGAACACTGAAGCTTTCTTT,CASQEGQGNTEAFF
TRBV5-5,TRBD1,-,TRBJ1-2,TGTGCCAGCAGCCAAATCCAAGGGGGCAGCTATGGCTACACCTTC,CASSQIQGGSYGYTF
TRBV2,TRBD2,-,TRBJ2-3,TGTGCCAGCCGACTAGCGGGAGGATCCCAGCTCACAGATACGCAGTATTTT,CASRLAGGSQLTDTQYF
TRBV18,-,-,TRBJ2-3,TGTGCCAGCTCACCACTAACAGCCGGCACAGATACGCAGTATTTT,CASSPLTAGTDTQYF
TRBV27,TRBD2,-,TRBJ2-7,TGTGCCAGCAGAGAACTAGCGGGAGGCTCCTACGAGCAGTACTTC,CASRELAGGSYEQYF
TRBV18,-,few,TRBJ2-5,TGTGCCAGCTCACAAGCTCTCCAAGAGACCCAGTACTTC,CASSQALQETQYF
TRBV23-1,TRBD1,-,TRBJ2-6,TGCGCCAGCAGTCATTCGGGACAGGCTAGCTCTGGGGCCAACGTCCTGACTTTC,CASSHSGQASSGANVLTF
TRBV7-2,TRBD2,-,TRBJ2-2,TGTGCCAGCAGCTTAGAAAGCGGGAGCACCGGGGAGCTGTTTTTT,CASSLESGSTGELFF
TRBV6-2/TRBV6-3,-,-,TRBJ2-7,TGTGCCAGCAGTTACATACAGGTTGATGACGAGCAGTACTTC,CASSYIQVDDEQYF
TRBV7-2,-,-,TRBJ1-4,TGTGCCAGCAGCTTGGCGGGGACGTATGAAAAACTGTTTTTT,CASSLAGTYEKLFF
TRBV3-1/TRBV3-2,-,-,TRBJ1-2,TGTGCCAGCAGCCGTGACAGAATTAACTATGGCTACACCTTC,CASSRDRINYGYTF
TRBV28,-,-,TRBJ2-2,TGTGCCAGCAGTTTAGGAGGAATCGCCGGGGAGCTGTTTTTT,CASSLGGIAGELFF
TRBV10-3,-,-,TRBJ2-7,TGTGCCACGGGGGTCGGGGAAACCTACGAGCAGTACTTC,CATGVGETYEQYF
TRBV2,-,-,TRBJ2-3,TGTGCCAGCAGTGTCGTAGCGGCTCTCACAGATACGCAGTATTTT,CASSVVAALTDTQYF
TRBV28,-,-,TRBJ1-5,TGTGCCAGCATTCCGACGGGGGGCAATCAGCCCCAGCATTTT,CASIPTGGNQPQHF
TRBV19,TRBD1,-,TRBJ2-7,TGTGCCAGTAGTATAGCTCGGCCAGGGGGAGCCTACGAGCAGTACTTC,CASSIARPGGAYEQYF
TRBV12-3/TRBV12-4,TRBD1,-,TRBJ1-1,TGTGCCAGCAGTCGGGACAGAAACACTGAAGCTTTCTTT,CASSRDRNTEAFF
TRBV11-3,TRBD1,-,TRBJ2-2,TGTGCCAGCAGCTTCAGGGGGCCGGGCACCGGGGAGCTGTTTTTT,CASSFRGPGTGELFF
TRBV6-1,-,-,TRBJ1-2,TGTGCCAGCAGTGAAGCCCACGATCAGGTCTGGATTGGCTATGGCTACACCTTC,CASSEAHDQVWIGYGYTF
TRBV5-4,TRBD1,-,TRBJ2-7,TGTGCCAGCACCAAGATTCCGGGACAGGGGATTGGAGAGCAGTACTTC,CASTKIPGQGIGEQYF
TRBV20-1,-,once,TRBJ2-3,TGCAGTGCCCTGGGCGATACGCAGTATTTT,CSALGDTQYF
TRBV2,TRBD2,-,TRBJ2-2,TGTGCCAGCAGGCCGGGACTAGCGGGAGGGCCCACCGGGGAGCTGTTTTTT,CASRPGLAGGPTGELFF
TRBV7-9,TRBD2,-,TRBJ2-1,TGTGCCAGCAGCTTAGTGGGGGGGTATAGTGATGAGCAGTTCTTC,CASSLVGGYSDEQFF
TRBV5-1,-,-,TRBJ1-5,TGCGCCAGCAGCTCCCCTGGGGGGAATCAGCCCCAGCATTTT,CASSSPGGNQPQHF
TRBV30,-,-,TRBJ1-5,TGTGCCTGGAGTGTACAGGGCAATCAGCCCCAGCATTTT,CAWSVQGNQPQHF
TRBV2,-,-,TRBJ1-1,TGTGCCAGCAGTGAATGGGCAGGAAGGAACACTGAAGCTTTCTTT,CASSEWAGRNTEAFF
TRBV6-2/TRBV6-3,-,-,TRBJ2-7,TGTGCCAGCAGCCCCCGACAGGTTAGCTCCTACGAGCAGTACTTC,CASSPRQVSSYEQYF
TRBV28,-,-,TRBJ1-4,TGTGCCAGCAGTGCTCCGGGGGGTATTGAAAAACTGTTTTTT,CASSAPGGIEKLFF
TRBV6-5,-,-,TRBJ1-2,TGTGCCAGCAGGACGGACAGTAACTATGGCTACACCTTC,CASRTDSNYGYTF
TRBV18,TRBD1,-,TRBJ2-7,TGTGCCAGCTCACCACGGGGGACAGGGGAAGGCGAGCAGTACTTC,CASSPRGTGEGEQYF
TRBV27,-,-,TRBJ2-3,TGTGCCAGCAGTTTATCCCGACTAGTAACCGATACGCAGTATTTT,CASSLSRLVTDTQYF
TRBV13,TRBD1,-,TRBJ2-7,TGTGCCAGCAGCTTTCGACAGGGCTACTCCTACGAGCAGTACTTC,CASSFRQGYSYEQYF
TRBV19,-,-,TRBJ2-4,TGTGCCAGCCTAAACTTCGGGGAGAAAAACATTCAGTACTTC,CASLNFGEKNIQYF
TRBV7-8,-,-,TRBJ2-4,TGTGCCAGCAGCTTATTGACAGGTTCGGCCTCCCAAGAGATTCAGTACTTC,CASSLLTGSASQEIQYF
TRBV5-6,-,once,TRBJ1-2,TGTGCCAGCAGCTTACAGGGAAGGTATGGCTACACCTTC,CASSLQGRYGYTF
TRBV21-1,-,-,TRBJ1-4,TGTGCCAGCAGCATGAACAGGGGGCGGAAACTGTTTTTT,CASSMNRGRKLFF
TRBV13,-,-,TRBJ2-3,TGTGCCAGCAGCTCCGGCGGGGATACGCAGTATTTT,CASSSGGDTQYF
TRBV29-1,-,few,TRBJ1-1,TGCAGCGTTGATTCCCGGGAGGTTGGGTCTGCTGAAGCTTTCTTT,CSVDSREVGSAEAFF
TRBV28,-,-,TRBJ2-1,TGTGCCAGCACCGAAGACTACGAGGTCAATGAGCAGTTCTTC,CASTEDYEVNEQFF
TRBV4-3,-,once,TRBJ2-7,TGCGCCAGCAGCCAAGAACGGGGGGCAGGGAGAGCCTACGAGCAGTACTTC,CASSQERGAGRAYEQYF
TRBV6-2/TRBV6-3,-,-,TRBJ1-5,TGTGCCAGCAGTATTACACAGGGTATCAATCAGCCCCAGCATTTT,CASSITQGINQPQHF
TRBV5-4,-,-,TRBJ1-2,TGTGCCAGCAGCTTACTGGGGCCGACAGGAGCTGGCTACACCTTC,CASSLLGPTGAGYTF
TRBV9,-,-,TRBJ1-2,TGTGCCAGCAGCACACAGAGGACAGCCCGCTATGGCTACACCTTC,CASSTQRTARYGYTF
TRBV4-1,TRBD1,once,TRBJ2-6,TGCGCCAGCAGCCCCGACAGGGATAACGTCCTGACTTTC,CASSPDRDNVLTF
TRBV5-1,-,-,TRBJ2-5,TGCGCCAGCAGCTTTCAGGGGTGGGAGACCCAGTACTTC,CASSFQGWETQYF